This TCR beta chain was profiled in a study of CD8 T cells in Susac syndrome. Germline CDR1 and CDR2: SGDLS and YYNGEE. The CDR3 is made up of 17 amino acids. The germline V and J ends were trimmed by 4 bases and 4 bases, with 23 bases remaining between them. Reverse transcription of roughly 0.45 to 1 ug RNA used random hexamers. Via MiXCR, TCRdb re-called the immunoSEQ multiplex PCR reads, giving one row per CDR3 protein. Seen here are over 150,000 distinct CDR3 sequences, 90% to 96% observed once, and the top ten hold around 0.12%. The specimen sequenced was CD4+ T cells from PBMCs. The clonotype was recovered from a human donor with Susac syndrome. The rearrangement uses TRBV9 and TRBJ2-5, with TRBD1 as a possible D gene (6 bases). The CDR3 here is CASSPRAIQGVGETQYF. CDR3 coding DNA: TGTGCCAGCAGCCCCCGTGCTATACAGGGAGTAGGAGAGACCCAGTACTTC.